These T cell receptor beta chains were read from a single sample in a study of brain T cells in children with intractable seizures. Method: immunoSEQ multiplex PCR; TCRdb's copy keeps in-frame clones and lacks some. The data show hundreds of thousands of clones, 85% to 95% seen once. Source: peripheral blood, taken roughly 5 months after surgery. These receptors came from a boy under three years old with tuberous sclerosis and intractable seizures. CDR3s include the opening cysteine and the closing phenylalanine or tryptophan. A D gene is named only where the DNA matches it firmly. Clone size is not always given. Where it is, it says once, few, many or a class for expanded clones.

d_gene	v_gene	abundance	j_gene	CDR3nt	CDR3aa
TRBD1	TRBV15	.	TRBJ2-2	TGTGCCACCCGCCCGATTGAGGGGGCGCCCACCGGGGAGCTGTTTTTT	CATRPIEGAPTGELFF
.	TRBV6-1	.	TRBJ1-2	TGTGCCAGCAGTGACGGTCCGAGGGACTATGGCTACACCTTC	CASSDGPRDYGYTF
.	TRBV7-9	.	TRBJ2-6	TGTGCCACCGGCTCTGGGGCCAACGTCCTGACTTTC	CATGSGANVLTF
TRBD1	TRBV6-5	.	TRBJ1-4	TGTGCCAGCAGTTACTTGGGGACAGGGGGAGAAAAACTGTTTTTT	CASSYLGTGGEKLFF
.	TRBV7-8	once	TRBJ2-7	TGTGCCAGCAGCTTAGCGGGACCGCGAAGCCGCTACGAGCAGTACTTC	CASSLAGPRSRYEQYF
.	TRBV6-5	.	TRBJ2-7	TGTGCCAGCATCGTGGGTTTTGGGGAGCAGTACTTC	CASIVGFGEQYF
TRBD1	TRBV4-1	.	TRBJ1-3	TGCGCCAGCAGCCGGGGGACAGAATATCGTGCTGGAAACACCATATATTTT	CASSRGTEYRAGNTIYF
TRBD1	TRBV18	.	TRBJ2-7	TGTGCCAGCTCAGGACCTACAGGGGCTGGATCCTACGAGCAGTACTTC	CASSGPTGAGSYEQYF
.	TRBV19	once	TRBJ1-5	TGTGCCAGTAGTATAGTAGCAGGGGGCAATCAGCCCCAGCATTTT	CASSIVAGGNQPQHF
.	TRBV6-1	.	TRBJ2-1	TGTGCCAGCAGTGAAGTGCCGGGGGGCGGCTACGACAATGAGCAGTTCTTC	CASSEVPGGGYDNEQFF
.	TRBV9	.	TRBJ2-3	TGTGCCAGCAGCGTATCGCTTTCAGGGAACACAGATACGCAGTATTTT	CASSVSLSGNTDTQYF
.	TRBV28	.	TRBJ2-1	TGTGCCAGCAGTTTACGGGACCTAATAGCGTCCTACAATGAGCAGTTCTTC	CASSLRDLIASYNEQFF
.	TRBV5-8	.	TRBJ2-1	TGTGCCAGCAGCTTGGTTACCAGGACGAATCTTTACAATGAGCAGTTCTTC	CASSLVTRTNLYNEQFF
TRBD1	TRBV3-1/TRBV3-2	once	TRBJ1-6	TGTGCCAGCAGCCAATGGGGACAGTGGAGCTCCTATAATTCACCCCTCCACTTT	CASSQWGQWSSYNSPLHF
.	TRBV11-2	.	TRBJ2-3	TGTGCCAGCAGGCCTTTTATGCGTGTAGATACGCAGTATTTT	CASRPFMRVDTQYF
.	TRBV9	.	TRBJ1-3	TGTGCCAGCAGCGTAGAGGGTGGGTTCTCTGGAAACACCATATATTTT	CASSVEGGFSGNTIYF
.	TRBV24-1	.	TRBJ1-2	TGTGCCACCAGTGAAACAGCGTATGGCTACACCTTC	CATSETAYGYTF
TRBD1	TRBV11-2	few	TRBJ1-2	TGTGCCAGCAGCGCTAGGGACAGGGACTATGGCTACACCTTC	CASSARDRDYGYTF
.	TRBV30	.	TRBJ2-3	TGTGCCTGGAGACCTCTCCACACAGATACGCAGTATTTT	CAWRPLHTDTQYF
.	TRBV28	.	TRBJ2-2	TGTGCCAGCAGTCCCCCAGAGTTGCCAGGGGAGCTGTTTTTT	CASSPPELPGELFF
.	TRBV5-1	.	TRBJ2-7	TGCGCCAGCAGCTTTCACAGCCCCGGGTTTGAGGAGCAGTACTTC	CASSFHSPGFEEQYF
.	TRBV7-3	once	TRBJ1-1	TGTGCCAGCAGCGTGGACCGCCTTACCCCTGAAGCTTTCTTT	CASSVDRLTPEAFF
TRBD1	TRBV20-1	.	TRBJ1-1	TGCAGTGCCAGTAGGACAGGGATGAACACTGAAGCTTTCTTT	CSASRTGMNTEAFF
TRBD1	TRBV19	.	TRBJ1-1	TGTGCCAGTAGTAGGGACAGAATGAACACTGAAGCTTTCTTT	CASSRDRMNTEAFF
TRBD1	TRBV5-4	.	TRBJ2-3	TGTGCCAGCAGACAGGACAGGTTGGGCACAGATACGCAGTATTTT	CASRQDRLGTDTQYF
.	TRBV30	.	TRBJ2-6	TGTGCCTGGGGTTACACCCCCGCCGGGGCCAACGTCCTGACTTTC	CAWGYTPAGANVLTF
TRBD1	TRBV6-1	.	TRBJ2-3	TGTGCCAGCAGTGATCCGACAGGGTGGAATACGCAGTATTTT	CASSDPTGWNTQYF
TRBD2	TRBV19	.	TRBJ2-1	TGTGCCAGTGGCGCCCGACTAGCGGGAGAGGGGCAGTTCTTC	CASGARLAGEGQFF
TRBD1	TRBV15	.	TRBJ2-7	TGTGCCACCAGCAGACATTTGGGACAGGGTGGGTCCTACGAGCAGTACTTC	CATSRHLGQGGSYEQYF
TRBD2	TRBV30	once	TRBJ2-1	TGTGCCCTGACCTGGACTAGCGGGAGGACCTACAATGAGCAGTTCTTC	CALTWTSGRTYNEQFF
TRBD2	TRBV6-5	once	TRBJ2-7	TGTGCCAGCCACGAGGTAGCGGGATCCTACGAGCAGTACTTC	CASHEVAGSYEQYF
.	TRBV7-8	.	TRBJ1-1	TGTGCCAGCAGCTTAGGTGGAAACATGAACACTGAAGCTTTCTTT	CASSLGGNMNTEAFF
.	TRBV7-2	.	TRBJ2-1	TGTGCCAGCAGCAGAGGGCGGCGGGAGCAGTTCTTC	CASSRGRREQFF
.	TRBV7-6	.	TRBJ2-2	TGTGCCAGCAGCTTACGCGCGGACACCGGGGAGCTGTTTTTT	CASSLRADTGELFF
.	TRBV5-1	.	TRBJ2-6	TGCGCCAGCAGCTCGGGACGGAACTCTGGGGCCAACGTCCTGACTTTC	CASSSGRNSGANVLTF
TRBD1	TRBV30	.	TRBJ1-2	TGTGCCTGGGCCGGGACAGGGGGACGAGTCACCTTC	CAWAGTGGRVTF
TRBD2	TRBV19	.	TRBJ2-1	TGTGCCAGTAGTATAGTTGGCGGGAGCTCCTACAATGAGCAGTTCTTC	CASSIVGGSSYNEQFF
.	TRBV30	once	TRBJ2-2	TGTGCCTGGAGTGGTGGTTGGGGGAACACCGGGGAGCTGTTTTTT	CAWSGGWGNTGELFF
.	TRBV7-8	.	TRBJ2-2	TGTGCCAGCAGCTTAAGTGGTAGTAACTCCGGGGAGCTGTTTTTT	CASSLSGSNSGELFF
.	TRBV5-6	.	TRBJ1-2	TGTGCCAGCAGCTTGGCGGTCAGTGGCTACACCTTC	CASSLAVSGYTF
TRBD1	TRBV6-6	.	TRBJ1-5	TGTGCCAGCAGTTACTCAGGGGGCAGCAATCAGCCCCAGCATTTT	CASSYSGGSNQPQHF
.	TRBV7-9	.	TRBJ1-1	TGTGCCAGCAGCATCTCAGGGGAGAGAAACACTGAAGCTTTCTTT	CASSISGERNTEAFF
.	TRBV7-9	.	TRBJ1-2	TGTGCCAGCAGCTTACAAAAGAGGAACTATGGCTACACCTTC	CASSLQKRNYGYTF
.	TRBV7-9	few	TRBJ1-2	TGTGCCAGCAGCTTAGCTTCAGGGTTCATTGACTATGGCTACACCTTC	CASSLASGFIDYGYTF
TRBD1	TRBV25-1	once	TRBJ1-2	TGTGCCAGCAGTCAATCCGGGACAGATTTCTATGGCTACACCTTC	CASSQSGTDFYGYTF
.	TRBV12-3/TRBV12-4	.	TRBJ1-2	TGTGCCAGCAGGGGGGACGTCTGGTATGGCTACACCTTC	CASRGDVWYGYTF
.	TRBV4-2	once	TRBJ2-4	TGTGCCAGCAGCCAAGAGGGGGCGGGAGAAAACATTCAGTACTTC	CASSQEGAGENIQYF
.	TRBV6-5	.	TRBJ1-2	TGTGCCAGCACCAAAGGGCCTAAGGCTGGCTACACCTTC	CASTKGPKAGYTF
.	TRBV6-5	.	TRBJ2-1	TGTGCCAGCAATTCGGGGGCACCTAATTTAAATGAGCAGTTCTTC	CASNSGAPNLNEQFF
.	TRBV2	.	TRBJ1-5	TGTGCCAGCAGTGAAGTCTGGGGTCTAATTAATCAGCCCCAGCATTTT	CASSEVWGLINQPQHF
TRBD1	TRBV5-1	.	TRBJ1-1	TGCGCCAGCAGCTTGGTCCTGACAGGGGGCGTCACTGAAGCTTTCTTT	CASSLVLTGGVTEAFF
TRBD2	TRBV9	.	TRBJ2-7	TGTGCCAGCAGCGAGGGGACTAGCGGATACGAGCAGTACTTC	CASSEGTSGYEQYF